A selection of T cell receptor beta chains follows, all from one sample in a study of cytomegalovirus exposure and HLA in healthy donors. Some clones are missing from TCRdb's copy, which holds only in-frame ones; the method was immunoSEQ multiplex PCR. This sample has just over 200,000 clones, with just under 70% found just once. Sequences were obtained from PBMCs. Receptor source: a man between 40 and 49 years old in good health and CMV-seropositive. The CDR3 runs from the conserved cysteine through the conserved F or W.

j_call v_call cdr3_aa
TRBJ2-4 TRBV7-2 CASSLAGGSATKNIQYF
TRBJ1-5 TRBV10-3 CAISETRGPNQPQHF
TRBJ1-2 TRBV5-6 CASSSGGPLGDYGYTF
TRBJ1-2 TRBV5-1 CASSLVYSEARGYGYTF
TRBJ2-2 TRBV11-3 CASSKTGPGELFF
TRBJ2-7 TRBV27 CASSFSTGSEQYF
TRBJ1-3 TRBV7-2 CASSISIDRSSGNTIYF
TRBJ2-3 TRBV19 CASSPNWAEQDTQYF
TRBJ1-1 TRBV7-9 CASTKEGTEAFF
TRBJ1-2 TRBV5-4 CASSLVGQGAGGYTF
TRBJ1-3 TRBV5-4 CASSLGSGGIGNTIYF
TRBJ1-1 TRBV10-1 CASKKEMNTEAFF
TRBJ1-6 TRBV7-9 CASSLVGPQAPILSLHF
TRBJ2-3 TRBV5-6 CASSPGQVRTDTQYF
TRBJ2-5 TRBV15 CATSRDGSRGETQYF
TRBJ2-1 TRBV19 CASSTTSGKSSYNEQFF